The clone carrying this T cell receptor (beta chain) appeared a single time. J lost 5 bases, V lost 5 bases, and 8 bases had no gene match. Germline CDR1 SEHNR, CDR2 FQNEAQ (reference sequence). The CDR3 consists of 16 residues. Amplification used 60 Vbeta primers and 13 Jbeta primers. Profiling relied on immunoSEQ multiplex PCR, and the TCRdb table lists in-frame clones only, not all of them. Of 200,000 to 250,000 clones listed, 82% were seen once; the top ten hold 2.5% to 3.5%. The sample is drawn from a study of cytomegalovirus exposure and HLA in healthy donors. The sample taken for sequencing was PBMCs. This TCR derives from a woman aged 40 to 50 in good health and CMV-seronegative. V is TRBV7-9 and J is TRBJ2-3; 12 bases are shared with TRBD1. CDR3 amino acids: CASSPPGTGGQDTQYF. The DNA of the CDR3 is TGTGCCAGCAGCCCACCTGGGACAGGGGGCCAAGATACGCAGTATTTT.